A selection of T cell receptor beta chains follows, all from one sample in a study of blood T cell repertoires in COVID-19. Measured with immunoSEQ multiplex PCR; TCRdb has only the in-frame clones, and not every one. The sample lists about 40,000 clones, approximately 80% occurring once. The material sequenced was peripheral blood. The receptors were sampled from an older woman with acute or convalescent COVID-19. The CDR3 runs from the conserved cysteine through the conserved F or W. D genes are given only for firm matches. Rows may omit the clone size; those that give it use once, few, many or a size class.

j_call	d_call	v_call	clone_size	cdr3_nt	cdr3_aa
TRBJ1-2	TRBD1	TRBV5-4	few	TGTGCCAGCAGCTTCGCCCAGGGGGCTAACTATGGCTACACCTTC	CASSFAQGANYGYTF
TRBJ2-7	-	TRBV7-2	-	TGTGCCAGCAGCTTAGGAGGGAGTTCGGACGAGCAGTACTTC	CASSLGGSSDEQYF
TRBJ2-5	-	TRBV3-1/TRBV3-2	-	TGTGCCAGCAGCCAAGAAGTGAACGGGGAGACCCAGTACTTC	CASSQEVNGETQYF
TRBJ2-7	-	TRBV25-1	-	TGTGCCAGCAGTGAATCTGGTAGCCAATCCTACGAGCAGTACTTC	CASSESGSQSYEQYF
TRBJ1-2	-	TRBV7-8	-	TGTGCCAGCAGCCCCCGAGCGGGCAACTATGGCTACACCTTC	CASSPRAGNYGYTF
TRBJ2-2	TRBD1	TRBV18	once	TGTGCCAGCTCACCCCTGACCGGGACAGTAAACACCGGGGAGCTGTTTTTT	CASSPLTGTVNTGELFF
TRBJ2-2	-	TRBV7-3	-	TGTGCCAGCAGCTTAACGTCCGGGGGGGAGCTGTTTTTT	CASSLTSGGELFF
TRBJ1-5	-	TRBV27	-	TGTGCCAGCAGTTCCCTCGACACTAGTCAGCCCCAGCATTTT	CASSSLDTSQPQHF
TRBJ1-2	TRBD1	TRBV12-3/TRBV12-4	once	TGTGCCAGCAGCCCGGGACAGTCGAATGGCTACACCTTC	CASSPGQSNGYTF
TRBJ1-2	TRBD1	TRBV6-1	-	TGTGCCAGCAGTGAAACCGACAGGGCCTATGGCTACACCTTC	CASSETDRAYGYTF
TRBJ2-5	-	TRBV5-1	once	TGCGCCAGCAGCTTGGGGTTGTCAGCTAGCTTCAACTTC	CASSLGLSASFNF
TRBJ2-1	TRBD2	TRBV4-1	-	TGCGCCAGCAGCCAACGACCGGGACTAGCTGGTCTTGAGCAGTTCTTC	CASSQRPGLAGLEQFF
TRBJ1-4	TRBD1	TRBV5-1	-	TGCGCCAGCAGCCTGGGACAGCTTGCAACTAATGAAAAACTGTTTTTT	CASSLGQLATNEKLFF
TRBJ2-3	-	TRBV3-1/TRBV3-2	-	TGTGCCAGCAGCCTGAGTTCGCGGGCGGGATTGGGCGGTGATACGCAGTATTTT	CASSLSSRAGLGGDTQYF
TRBJ1-5	-	TRBV5-6	-	TGTGCCAGCAGCCCCGGGGTAGGAAGCAATCAGCCCCAGCATTTT	CASSPGVGSNQPQHF
TRBJ1-2	TRBD1	TRBV28	once	TGTGCCAGCAGCTCCCACCTTGGGACAGCTAATAACTATGGCTACACCTTC	CASSSHLGTANNYGYTF
TRBJ1-5	-	TRBV30	once	TGTGCCTGGAGCACCGGGACACTAGGAAGTCAGCCCCAGCATTTT	CAWSTGTLGSQPQHF